The 8 T cell receptor beta chains below all came from one sample that was sequenced in a study of cytomegalovirus exposure and HLA in healthy donors. PCR involved 60 Vbeta and 13 Jbeta primers. Profiling relied on immunoSEQ multiplex PCR, and the TCRdb table lists in-frame clones only, not all of them. The profile covers about 150,000 clones, with about 80% appearing a single time and over 1.5% taken by the ten largest. The specimen was PBMCs. These receptors were obtained from a man aged 35 to 55 in good health and CMV-seronegative.

The chain carries TRBV12-5 and TRBJ2-3; 12 bases are a match to TRBD2. Germline loops: CDR1 LGHNT, CDR2 FRNRAP. The CDR3 length is 20 residues. V lost 3 bases and J lost 0; bases outside the gene matches: 13. The CDR3 DNA sequence: TGTGCTAGTGGTTTTTACAAGACTAGCGGGAGAGGATCTAGCACAGATACGCAGTATTTT. Translating gives CASGFYKTSGRGSSTDTQYF.

Details on this clone: Sequence at one end of the junction differs from germline and may be a read error. The genes are TRBV2 and TRBJ2-3, with 9 nucleotides matching TRBD2. The germline V gene has CDR1 SNHLY and CDR2 FYNNEI. This CDR3 has 15 residues. The CDR3 coding sequence is TGTGCCAGCAAAATAGCGGGAGTGGGTACAGATGCGCAGTATTTT. It translates to CASKIAGVGTDAQYF.

V is TRBV7-9 and J is TRBJ2-7; TRBD1 matches at 12 bases. The germline CDR1 and CDR2 sequences are SEHNR and FQNEAQ (reference sequence). The V gene end was trimmed by 4 bases and the J gene end by 2 bases; junction bases not matched to a gene: 9. CDR3 length: 17 residues. CDR3 DNA sequence: TGTGCCAGCAGCTCCACCGACCGGGACAGGGGGCCCTACGAGCAGTACTTC. Protein product: CASSSTDRDRGPYEQYF.

The chain has TRBV19 and TRBJ1-5, with D unclear. The CDR3 is made up of 14 amino acids. V shed 1 base and J shed 0 bases, with 4 bases lying between them. Per germline, CDR1 LNHDA and CDR2 SQIVND (reference sequence). CDR3: CASSIVNSNQPQHF. As DNA, the CDR3 is TGTGCCAGTAGTATAGTTAATAGCAATCAGCCCCAGCATTTT.

This clone occurred a few times. The J gene is TRBJ1-1, the V gene TRBV6-5; 9 nucleotides line up with TRBD1. Germline V CDR1 and CDR2: MNHEY, SVGAGI. CDR3 length equals 15 residues. The trim removed 2 bases at V and 6 bases at J, leaving 7 bases unmatched. As DNA, the CDR3 is TGTGCCAGCAGTTACGTCGACAGGGGGAAGTCTGAAGCTTTCTTT. Residues: CASSYVDRGKSEAFF.

This clone was detected only a few times. The V gene is TRBV2, the J gene TRBJ2-1; 15 bases map to TRBD2. This CDR3 is 16 amino acids long. Per the germline V gene, CDR1 is SNHLY and CDR2 is FYNNEI. The trim removed 6 bases at V and 3 bases at J, leaving 3 bases unmatched. CDR3 in DNA: TGTGCCAGCAGGGGGACTAGCGGGAGGAACTACAATGAGCAGTTCTTC. Translated, it gives CASRGTSGRNYNEQFF.

This chain joins TRBV10-2 and TRBJ2-2; 7 bases are a match to TRBD2. The germline V gene encodes CDR1 WSHSY and CDR2 SAAADI. The V gene end was trimmed by 6 bases and the J gene end by 0 bases; junction bases not matched to a gene: 4. This CDR3 is 15 amino acids long. The chain's CDR3 is CASSNLAANTGELFF. In DNA form, the CDR3 reads TGCGCCAGCAGCAACCTAGCGGCGAACACCGGGGAGCTGTTTTTT.

This clone was seen just once. The gene calls are TRBV7-8 and TRBJ2-1, with 13 bases identical to TRBD2. V lost 4 bases, J lost 10 bases, and 10 bases stayed unmatched. Germline loops: CDR1 SGHVS, CDR2 FQNEAQ. This CDR3 is 16 amino acids long. CDR3 nucleotide sequence: TGTGCCAGCAGCTACGGGAGGACTAGCGGGAGCGGGGAGCAGTTCTTC. This sequence encodes CASSYGRTSGSGEQFF.